The source of this T cell receptor (beta chain) is a study of T cell responses to AZD1222 COVID-19 vaccine. The study's findings and limits: Donors were mostly white British, more females; clonal diversity possibly underestimated.

Sequenced by immunoSEQ multiplex PCR; TCRdb stores in-frame clones only, minus some. The sample has over 150,000 clones; 80% to 95% are singletons. Germline V gives CDR1 SGHRS, CDR2 YFSETQ. This CDR3 is built from 18 residues. J gave up 1 base and V 5 bases, and 13 bases lay outside the gene matches. Note on this clone: Its specificity is not known.

This clonotype was sampled from an adult in good health. Sequences were derived from peripheral blood, sampled on day 0 of AZD1222 vaccination. The chain uses TRBV5-1 and TRBJ2-2, with TRBD2 matching 8 bases. Written as DNA, the CDR3 is TGCGCCAGCAGGAAGGGACTAAGCGGGAGTATGAACACCGGGGAGCTGTTTTTT. Amino acid sequence: CASRKGLSGSMNTGELFF.